The clone carrying this T cell receptor beta chain was detected a few times. The sample comes from a study of CD8+ T cells in alopecia areata. CDR1 is SQVTM and CDR2 is ANQGSEA in the germline V gene. V dropped 2 bases and J dropped 2; count of bases not matched to a gene: 6. The CDR3 totals 15 residues. As the sequencing template, cDNA was produced by extracting RNA and reverse transcribing it. Assay: immunoSEQ multiplex PCR; the TCRdb copy retains only in-frame clones and omits some. The sample records some 100,000 clones, under 40% being singletons. Sequencing was done on a sample of CD4+ T cells sorted from blood. The TCR comes from a human donor with alopecia areata. The J gene is TRBJ2-1, the V gene TRBV29-1; TRBD2 matches at 7 bases. For the CDR3, the DNA is TGCAGCGTTGAATCCGTGGCGGGGGCCTACAATGAGCAGTTCTTC. Translating it yields CSVESVAGAYNEQFF.